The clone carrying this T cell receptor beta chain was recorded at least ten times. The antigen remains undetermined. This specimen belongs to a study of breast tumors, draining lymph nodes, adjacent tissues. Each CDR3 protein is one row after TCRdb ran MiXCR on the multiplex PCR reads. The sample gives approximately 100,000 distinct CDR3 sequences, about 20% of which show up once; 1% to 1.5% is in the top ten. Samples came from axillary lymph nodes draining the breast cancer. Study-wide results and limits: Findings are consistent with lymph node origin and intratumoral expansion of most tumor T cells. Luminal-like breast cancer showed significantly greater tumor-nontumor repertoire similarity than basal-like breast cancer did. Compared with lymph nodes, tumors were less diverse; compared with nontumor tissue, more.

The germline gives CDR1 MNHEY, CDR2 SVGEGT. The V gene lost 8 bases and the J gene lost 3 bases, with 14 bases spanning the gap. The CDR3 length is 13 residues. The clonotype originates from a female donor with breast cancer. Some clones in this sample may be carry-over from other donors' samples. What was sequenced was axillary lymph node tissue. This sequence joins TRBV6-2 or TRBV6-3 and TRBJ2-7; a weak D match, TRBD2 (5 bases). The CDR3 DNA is TGTGCCAGCCACCCCGGACGGGACTACGAGCAGTACTTC. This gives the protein CASHPGRDYEQYF.